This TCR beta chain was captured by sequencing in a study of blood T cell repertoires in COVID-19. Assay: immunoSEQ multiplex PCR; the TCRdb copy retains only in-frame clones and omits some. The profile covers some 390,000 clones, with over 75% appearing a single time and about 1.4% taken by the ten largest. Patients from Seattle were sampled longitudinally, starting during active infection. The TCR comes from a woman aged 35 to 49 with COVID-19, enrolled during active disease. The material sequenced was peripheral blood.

The CDR3 region is CATSATGQGTDTQYF. As DNA, the CDR3 is TGTGCCACCAGTGCCACGGGACAGGGCACAGATACGCAGTATTTT. The chain recombines TRBV24-1 with TRBJ2-3; 8 bases fit TRBD1. The trim removed 5 bases at V and 1 base at J, leaving 4 bases unmatched. The CDR3 consists of 15 residues. Per the germline V gene, CDR1 is KGHDR and CDR2 is SFDVKD.